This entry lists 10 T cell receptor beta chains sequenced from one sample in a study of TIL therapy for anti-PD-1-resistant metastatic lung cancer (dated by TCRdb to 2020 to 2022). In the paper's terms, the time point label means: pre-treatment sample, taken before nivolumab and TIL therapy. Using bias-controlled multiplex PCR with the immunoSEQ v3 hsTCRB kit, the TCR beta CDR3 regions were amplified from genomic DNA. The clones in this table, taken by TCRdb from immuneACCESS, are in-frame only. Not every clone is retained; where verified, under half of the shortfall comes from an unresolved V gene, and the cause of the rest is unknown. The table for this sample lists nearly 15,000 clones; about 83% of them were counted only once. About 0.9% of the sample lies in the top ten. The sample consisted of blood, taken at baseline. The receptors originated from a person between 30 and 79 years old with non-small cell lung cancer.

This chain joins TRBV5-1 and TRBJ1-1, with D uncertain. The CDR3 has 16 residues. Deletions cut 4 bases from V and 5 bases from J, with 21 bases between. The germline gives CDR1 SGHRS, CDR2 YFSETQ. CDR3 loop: CASSPAGSRWRTEAFF. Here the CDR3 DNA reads TGCGCCAGCAGCCCCGCCGGGTCCCGCTGGAGGACTGAAGCTTTCTTT.

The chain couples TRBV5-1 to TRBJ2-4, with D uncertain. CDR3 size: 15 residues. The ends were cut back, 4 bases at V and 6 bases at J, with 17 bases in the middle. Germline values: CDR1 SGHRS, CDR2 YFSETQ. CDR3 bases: TGCGCCAGCAGCCCCCAACCTGAATTGAGAAACATTCAGTACTTC. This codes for CASSPQPELRNIQYF.

CDR3 coding DNA: TGCGCCAGCAGCTTGGCAGGGGGGCTGCGGTCCTACGAGCAGTACTTC. This sequence encodes CASSLAGGLRSYEQYF. J is TRBJ2-7 and V is TRBV5-1; D is possibly TRBD1 (7 bases). CDR1 is SGHRS and CDR2 is YFSETQ in the germline V gene. The CDR3 runs 16 residues. Trimming stripped 0 bases from V and 1 base from J, with 14 bases between.

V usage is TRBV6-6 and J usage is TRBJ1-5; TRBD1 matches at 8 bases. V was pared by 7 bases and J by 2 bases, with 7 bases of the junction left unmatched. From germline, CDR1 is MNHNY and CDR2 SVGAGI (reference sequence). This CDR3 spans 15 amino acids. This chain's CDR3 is CASNTQGAGNQPQHF. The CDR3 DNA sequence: TGTGCCAGCAACACCCAGGGGGCAGGCAATCAGCCCCAGCATTTT.

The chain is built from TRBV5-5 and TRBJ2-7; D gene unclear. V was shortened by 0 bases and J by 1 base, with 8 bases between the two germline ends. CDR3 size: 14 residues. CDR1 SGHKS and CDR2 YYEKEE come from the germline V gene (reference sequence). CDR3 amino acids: CASSLGGNSYEQYF. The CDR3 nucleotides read TGTGCCAGCAGCTTGGGGGGTAATTCCTACGAGCAGTACTTC.

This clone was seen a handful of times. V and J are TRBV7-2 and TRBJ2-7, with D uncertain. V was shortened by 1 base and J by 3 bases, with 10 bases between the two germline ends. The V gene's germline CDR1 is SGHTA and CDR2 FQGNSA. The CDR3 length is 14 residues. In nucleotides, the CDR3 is TGTGCCAGCAGCTTAGAACCCCTCCGCTACGAGCAGTACGTC. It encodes CASSLEPLRYEQYV.

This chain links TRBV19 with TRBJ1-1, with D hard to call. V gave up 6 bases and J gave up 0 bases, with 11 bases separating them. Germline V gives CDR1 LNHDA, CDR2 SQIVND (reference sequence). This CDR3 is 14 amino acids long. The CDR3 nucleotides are TGTGCCAGTAGCCTCAGGAATATGAACACTGAAGCTTTCTTT. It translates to CASSLRNMNTEAFF.

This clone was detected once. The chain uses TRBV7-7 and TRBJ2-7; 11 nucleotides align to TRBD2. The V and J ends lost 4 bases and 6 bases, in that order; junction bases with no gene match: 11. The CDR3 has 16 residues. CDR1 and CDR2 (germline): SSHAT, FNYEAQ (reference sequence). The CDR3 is CASSSLKNSGRGEQYV. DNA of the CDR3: TGTGCCAGCAGCTCACTAAAAAATAGCGGGAGGGGCGAGCAGTACGTC.

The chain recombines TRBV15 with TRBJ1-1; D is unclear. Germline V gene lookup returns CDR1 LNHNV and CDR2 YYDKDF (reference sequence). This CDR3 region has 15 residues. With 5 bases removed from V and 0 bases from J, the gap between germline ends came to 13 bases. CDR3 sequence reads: CATSGLWGVNTEAFF. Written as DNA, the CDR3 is TGTGCCACCAGCGGCTTATGGGGAGTGAACACTGAAGCTTTCTTT.

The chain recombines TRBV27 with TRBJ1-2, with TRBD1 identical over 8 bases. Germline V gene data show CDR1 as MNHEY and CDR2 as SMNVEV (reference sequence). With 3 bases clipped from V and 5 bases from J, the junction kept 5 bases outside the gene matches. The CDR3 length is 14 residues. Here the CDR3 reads CASSFAGGGYGYTF. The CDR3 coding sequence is TGTGCCAGCAGTTTCGCAGGGGGCGGATATGGCTACACCTTC.